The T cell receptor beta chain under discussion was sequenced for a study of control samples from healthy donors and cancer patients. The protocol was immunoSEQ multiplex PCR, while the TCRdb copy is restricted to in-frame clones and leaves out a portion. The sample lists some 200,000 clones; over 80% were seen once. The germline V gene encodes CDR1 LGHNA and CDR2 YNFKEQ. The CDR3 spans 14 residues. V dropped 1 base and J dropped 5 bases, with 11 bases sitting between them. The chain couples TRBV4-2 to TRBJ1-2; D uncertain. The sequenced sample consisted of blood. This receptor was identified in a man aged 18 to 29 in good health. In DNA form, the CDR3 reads TGTGCCAGCAGCCAAGGAACCGGGAAATATGGCTACACCTTC. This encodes CASSQGTGKYGYTF.